A single T cell receptor (beta chain) is shown here with its context. The specificity of this receptor is unknown. No much larger clone exists at a distance of one base, and base qualities are not known. TCR CDR3 regions were amplified from genomic DNA by multiplex PCR using the deep immunoSEQ assay. Extracted genomic DNA from each cell subset was distributed evenly across all wells of several immunoSEQ 96-well plates, and each plate was treated as a replicate. Each replicate PCR for sorted subsets received about 220 ng genomic DNA, equal to tens of thousands of T cell genomes. Purified libraries were measured with a Qubit 3.0 fluorometer, size-checked on a Bioanalyzer 2100, and measured again with the KAPA Library Quantification kit. Each immunoSEQ 96-well plate was sequenced on its own single-read 150-cycle Illumina NextSeq 550 flow cell. Under the source paper's analysis protocol: Because the immunoSEQ output included only junctional sequences and no quality scores, the filtering could not be the same as the filtering used for full-length reads. To assign V/J genes and CDR3, sequences were annotated using PyIR, a Python wrapper for IgBLAST v1.9, with IMGT germline references. Reads were removed for weak V/J assignments (E-value above 1e-6), missing CDR3, stop codons, out-of-frame junctions, or ambiguous translated residues. V3J clonotypes were defined as sequences sharing an identical inferred V gene, J gene, and CDR3 amino acid sequence. Percentage overlap between repertoires was computed as shared unique clonotypes divided by the size of the smaller repertoire. Richness of each repertoire was evaluated using RTK rarefaction, the Chao1 estimator, and Recon v2.1 estimates of unobserved clonotypes. Generation probabilities were computed with OLGA for all TCRbeta clonotypes obtained by the gDNA method from several donors. This immuneACCESS table, as held by TCRdb, lists in-frame sequences with V and J called but not all clones. Of the missing ones, under half trace to an unresolved V gene in checked studies; the others have no known cause. For V, J and clone size, that table is used; D and trimming come from the DNA. This sample holds some 2.1 million clones; over 85% were observed only once. Around 1.7% of the sample goes to the ten largest clones.

The entry originates in a study of shared clonotypes between healthy human individuals (TCRdb year 2020). Study-wide context: The cohort comprised two women and a few men aged 18 to 49 years. To increase sequencing depth and limit assay-specific biases, different laboratories used diverse techniques to prepare libraries and sequence TCR repertoires. Between about 0.8 and 9 billion PBMCs per donor were obtained by leukapheresis. The study deeply sequenced blood TCR repertoires of five healthy adults to estimate repertoire size and the extent of clonotype sharing between individuals. For each donor, three plates each were used for CD4 naive and CD4 memory, two plates were used for CD8 naive, and one plate was used for CD8 memory. What the authors observed across the whole study: Sharing across a handful of donors was observed for 5% to 6.5% of naive CD4, 3.5% of naive CD8, over 2% of memory CD4, and about 0.39% of memory CD8 clonotypes. Clonotypes shared by all four sorted-subset donors showed higher generation probabilities than non-shared clonotypes. Incomplete sequencing was indicated by rarefaction of sorted-subset datasets, despite the large sequencing depth. Because the study included only a small number of donors, the genetic and exposure-history diversity represented was limited. Pairwise subsampling indicated that sequencing depth was expected to affect the degree of clonotype sharing among donors. Naive subsets generally had larger estimated clonotype richness than memory subsets. Sampling was restricted to blood, and TCR repertoires in tissues likely differ from the TCR repertoires found in blood.

CD8 naive samples were CD45RO-negative cells positively selected for CCR7, giving a CD45RA+CCR7+ population that excluded TemRA cells. Healthy HIV-negative adults with no recently reported acute infections or vaccinations were included as donors. Only Caucasian adults living in Nashville, Tennessee, USA were represented among the donors. After blood collection by leukapheresis, PBMCs were isolated using Ficoll-Histopaque density gradient centrifugation and then cryopreserved in the vapor phase of liquid nitrogen. Analytical flow cytometry was used to check the purity and quantity of every magnetically sorted T cell population. From each sorted fraction, genomic DNA was isolated and quantified by UV absorbance on a Nanodrop 2000c. Including the terminal cysteine and phenylalanine, the CDR3 comprises 17 residues. Kept here is only the CDR3 DNA, which spans 51 bases and is read in frame from base 1. Via the germline V gene, CDR1 is LGHNA and CDR2 YNFKEQ. V and J are trimmed by 3 bases and 4 bases, and the gene matches miss 7 bases of the junction.

The sample comprised naive CD8+ T cells from PBMCs. The sample's cell subset or site label is to be understood as: CD45RA+CCR7+. The chain uses TRBV4-2 and TRBJ2-1; 12 central bases correspond to TRBD2. The origin of this receptor is a man between 18 and 29 years old in good health. Some clones in this sample may be carry-over from other donors' samples. The CDR3 sequence is CASSQVLAGGRYNEQFF. The DNA is TGTGCCAGCAGCCAGGTACTAGCGGGAGGACGATACAATGAGCAGTTCTTC.